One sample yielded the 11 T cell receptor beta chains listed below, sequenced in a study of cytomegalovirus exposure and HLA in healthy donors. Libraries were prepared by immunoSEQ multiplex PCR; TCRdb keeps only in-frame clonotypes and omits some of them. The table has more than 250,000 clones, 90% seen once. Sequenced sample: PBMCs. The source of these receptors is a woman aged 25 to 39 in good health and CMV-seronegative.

DNA of the CDR3: TGTGCCAGCAGCCCGGGACCTGAAGCTTTCTTT. This encodes CASSPGPEAFF. V usage is TRBV7-3 and J usage is TRBJ1-1, with D maybe TRBD1 (5 bases). CDR1 is SGHTA and CDR2 is FQGTGA in the germline V gene. The V end lost 5 bases, the J end lost 6 bases, and 7 bases lay between the germline ends. The CDR3 loop spans 11 amino acids.

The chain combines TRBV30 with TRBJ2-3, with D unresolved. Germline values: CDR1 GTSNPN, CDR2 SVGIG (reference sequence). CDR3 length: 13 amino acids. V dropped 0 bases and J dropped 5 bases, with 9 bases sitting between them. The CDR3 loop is CAWSVGWVDTQYF. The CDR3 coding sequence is TGTGCCTGGAGTGTGGGGTGGGTAGATACGCAGTATTTT. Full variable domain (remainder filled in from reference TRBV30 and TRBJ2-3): SQTIHQWPATLVQPVGSPLSLECTVEGTSNPNLYWYRQAAGRGLQLLFYSVGIGQISSEVPQNLSASRPQDRQFILSSKKLLLSDSGFYLCAWSVGWVDTQYFGPGTRLTVL.

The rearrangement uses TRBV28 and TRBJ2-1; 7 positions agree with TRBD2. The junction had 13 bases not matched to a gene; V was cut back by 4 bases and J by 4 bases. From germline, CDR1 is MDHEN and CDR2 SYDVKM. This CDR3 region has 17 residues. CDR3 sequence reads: CASSSVAGARPYNEQFF. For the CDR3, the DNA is TGTGCCAGCAGTTCTGTAGCGGGCGCCCGTCCGTACAATGAGCAGTTCTTC.

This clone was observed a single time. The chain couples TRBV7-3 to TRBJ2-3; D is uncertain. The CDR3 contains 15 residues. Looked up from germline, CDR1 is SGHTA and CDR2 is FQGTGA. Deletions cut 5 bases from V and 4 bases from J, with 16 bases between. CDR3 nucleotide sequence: TGTGCCAGCAGCGCGACGGGTTCCGACTCAGATACGCAGTATTTT. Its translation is CASSATGSDSDTQYF.

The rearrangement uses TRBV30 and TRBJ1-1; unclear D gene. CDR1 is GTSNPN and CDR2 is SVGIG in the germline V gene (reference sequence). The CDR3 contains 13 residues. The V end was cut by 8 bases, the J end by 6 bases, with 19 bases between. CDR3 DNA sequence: TGTGCCGGTTCGGGCCAACCGGGCGCTGAAGCTTTCTTT. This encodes CAGSGQPGAEAFF.

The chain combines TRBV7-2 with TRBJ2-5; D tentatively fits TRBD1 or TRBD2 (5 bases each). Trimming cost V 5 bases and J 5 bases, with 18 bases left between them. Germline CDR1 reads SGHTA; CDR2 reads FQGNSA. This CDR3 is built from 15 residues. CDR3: CASSLGVSGLETQYF. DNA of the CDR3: TGTGCCAGCAGCCTAGGGGTCTCTGGACTTGAGACCCAGTACTTC.

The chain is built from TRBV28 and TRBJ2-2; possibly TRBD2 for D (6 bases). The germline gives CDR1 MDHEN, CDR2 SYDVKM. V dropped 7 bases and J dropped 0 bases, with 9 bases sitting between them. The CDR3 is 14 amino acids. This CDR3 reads CASISGANTGELFF. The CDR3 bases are TGTGCCAGCATATCGGGGGCGAACACCGGGGAGCTGTTTTTT.

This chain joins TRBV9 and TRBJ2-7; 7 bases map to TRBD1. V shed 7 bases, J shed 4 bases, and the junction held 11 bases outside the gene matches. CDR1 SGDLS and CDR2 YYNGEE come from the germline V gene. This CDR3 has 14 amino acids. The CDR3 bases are TGTGCCAGCTCTCCGGGACAGCGTTCTTACGAGCAGTACTTC. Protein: CASSPGQRSYEQYF.

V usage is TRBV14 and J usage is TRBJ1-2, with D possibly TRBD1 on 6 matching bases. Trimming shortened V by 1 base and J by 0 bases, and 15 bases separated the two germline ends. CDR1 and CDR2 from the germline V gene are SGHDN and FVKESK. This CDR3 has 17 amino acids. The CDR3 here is CASSQGWGRGTNYGYTF. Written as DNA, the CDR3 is TGTGCCAGCAGCCAAGGATGGGGCAGGGGTACTAACTATGGCTACACCTTC.

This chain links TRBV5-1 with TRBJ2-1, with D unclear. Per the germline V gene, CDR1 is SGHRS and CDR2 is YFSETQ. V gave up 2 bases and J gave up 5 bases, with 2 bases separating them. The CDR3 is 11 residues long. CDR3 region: CASSFNNEQFF. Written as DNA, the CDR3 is TGCGCCAGCAGCTTCAACAATGAGCAGTTCTTC.

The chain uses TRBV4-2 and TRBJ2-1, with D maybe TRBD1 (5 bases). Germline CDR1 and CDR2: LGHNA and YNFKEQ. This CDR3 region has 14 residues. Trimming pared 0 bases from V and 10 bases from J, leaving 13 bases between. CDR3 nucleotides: TGTGCCAGCAGCCAAGATCAGGGCTACGGGGAGCAGTTCTTC. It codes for CASSQDQGYGEQFF.